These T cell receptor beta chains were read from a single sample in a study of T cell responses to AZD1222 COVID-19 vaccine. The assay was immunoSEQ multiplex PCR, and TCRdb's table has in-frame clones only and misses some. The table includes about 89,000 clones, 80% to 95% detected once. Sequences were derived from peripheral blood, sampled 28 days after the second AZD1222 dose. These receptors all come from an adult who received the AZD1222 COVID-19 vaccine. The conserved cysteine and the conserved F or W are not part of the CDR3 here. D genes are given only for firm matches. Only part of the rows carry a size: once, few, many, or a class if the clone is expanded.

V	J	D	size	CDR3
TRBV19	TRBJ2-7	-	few	ASRYKGLGDEQY
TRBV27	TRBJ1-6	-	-	ASSPGGSAYSSSPLH
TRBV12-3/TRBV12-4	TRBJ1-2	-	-	ASSGESYGYT
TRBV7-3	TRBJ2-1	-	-	ATGGGGNEQF
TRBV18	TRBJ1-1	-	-	ASSLDRSTEAF
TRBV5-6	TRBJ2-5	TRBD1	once	ASSVGGLGETQY
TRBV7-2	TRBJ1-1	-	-	ASSFGGITNTEAF
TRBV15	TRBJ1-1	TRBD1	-	ATEIDRNRGQNTEAF
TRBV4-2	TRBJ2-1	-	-	ASSLLWDSTYNEQF
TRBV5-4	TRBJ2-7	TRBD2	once	ASSPGGAGVYEQY
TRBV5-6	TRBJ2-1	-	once	ASSPLGTLNYNEQF
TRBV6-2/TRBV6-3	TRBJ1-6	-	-	ASSQESSYNSPLH
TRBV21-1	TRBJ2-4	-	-	ASSNDRGYAKNIQY
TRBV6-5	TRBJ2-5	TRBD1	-	ASTNRDSRQETQY
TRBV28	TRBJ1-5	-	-	ASSLDSNQPQH
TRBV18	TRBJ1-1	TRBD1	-	ASSPGRGPTEAF
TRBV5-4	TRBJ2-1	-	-	AVEEKPGNEQF
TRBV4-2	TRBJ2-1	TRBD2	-	ASSPRPGRAFEQF
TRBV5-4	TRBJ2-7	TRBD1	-	ASSSRQGSSYEQY
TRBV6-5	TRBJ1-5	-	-	ASSYSGGLDQPQH